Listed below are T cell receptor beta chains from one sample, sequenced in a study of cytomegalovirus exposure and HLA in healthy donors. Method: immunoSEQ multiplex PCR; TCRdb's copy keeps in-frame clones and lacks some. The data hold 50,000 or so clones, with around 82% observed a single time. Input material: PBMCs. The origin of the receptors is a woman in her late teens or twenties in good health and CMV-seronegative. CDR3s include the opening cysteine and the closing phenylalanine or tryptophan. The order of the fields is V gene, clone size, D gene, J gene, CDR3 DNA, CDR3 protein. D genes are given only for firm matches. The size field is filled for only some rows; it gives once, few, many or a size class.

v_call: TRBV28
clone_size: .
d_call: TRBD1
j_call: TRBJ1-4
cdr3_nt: TGTGCCAGCCTTACAGGGGCAGGGGGGACTAATGAAAAACTGTTTTTT
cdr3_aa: CASLTGAGGTNEKLFF

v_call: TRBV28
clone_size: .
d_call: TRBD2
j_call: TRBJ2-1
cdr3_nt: TGTGCCACCAGGGCGGCGGGAGGGCTTACCGGGTCCTACAATGAGCGGTTCTTC
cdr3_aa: CATRAAGGLTGSYNERFF

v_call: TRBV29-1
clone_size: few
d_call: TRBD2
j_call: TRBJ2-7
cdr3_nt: TGCAGCGTTGAAATTGATAGCGGGGCCTCCTACGAGCAGTACTTC
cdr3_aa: CSVEIDSGASYEQYF

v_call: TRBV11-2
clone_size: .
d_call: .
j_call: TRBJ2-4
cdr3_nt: TGTGCCAGCAGCTTAGAGCGGGGTAACATTCAGTACTTC
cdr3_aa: CASSLERGNIQYF

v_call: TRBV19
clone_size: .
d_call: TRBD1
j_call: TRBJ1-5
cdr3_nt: TGTGCCAGTAGCCCGGGACAGTATAGCAATCAGCCCCAGCATTTT
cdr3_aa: CASSPGQYSNQPQHF

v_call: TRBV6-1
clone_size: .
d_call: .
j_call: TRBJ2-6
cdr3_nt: TGTGCCGGATCGAAGGATGGGGCCAACGGCCTGACTTTC
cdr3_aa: CAGSKDGANGLTF

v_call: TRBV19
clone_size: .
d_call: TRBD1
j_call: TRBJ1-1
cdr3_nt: TGTGCCAGTAGTATGGGACAGCCTAACACTGAAGCTTTCTTT
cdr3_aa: CASSMGQPNTEAFF

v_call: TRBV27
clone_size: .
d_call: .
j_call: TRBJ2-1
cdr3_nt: TGTGCCAGCAGTTTCCCCGTCAGGGGACCCAGGCTTTCCTACAATGAGCAGTTCTTC
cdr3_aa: CASSFPVRGPRLSYNEQFF

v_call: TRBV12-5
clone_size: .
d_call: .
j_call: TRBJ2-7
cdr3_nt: TGTGCTAGTGGCCAAGACAACTACGAGCAGTACTTC
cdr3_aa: CASGQDNYEQYF

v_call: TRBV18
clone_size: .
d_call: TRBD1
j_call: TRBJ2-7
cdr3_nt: TGTGCCAGCTCAACGGGACAGGGGTCTCCTTTAGTCTACGAGCAGTACTTC
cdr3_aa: CASSTGQGSPLVYEQYF

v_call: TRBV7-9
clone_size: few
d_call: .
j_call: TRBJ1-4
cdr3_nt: TGTGCCAGCAGCTTAGATGCGCAGGGGAGAGAAAAACTGTTTTTT
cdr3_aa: CASSLDAQGREKLFF

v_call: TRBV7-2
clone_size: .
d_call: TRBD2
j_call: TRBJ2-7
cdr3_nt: TGTGCCAGCAGCGCAGGACTAGACTACGAGCAGTACTTC
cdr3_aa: CASSAGLDYEQYF

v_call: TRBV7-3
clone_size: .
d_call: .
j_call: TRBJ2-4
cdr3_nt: TGTGCCAGCAGCGGGAAGGGGCGCGGGGCCAAAAACAGTCAGTACTTC
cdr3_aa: CASSGKGRGAKNSQYF

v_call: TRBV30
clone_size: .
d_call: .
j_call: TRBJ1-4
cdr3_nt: TGTGCCTGGAGTGACAGGGCGGGTAATGAAAAACTGTTTTTT
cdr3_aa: CAWSDRAGNEKLFF

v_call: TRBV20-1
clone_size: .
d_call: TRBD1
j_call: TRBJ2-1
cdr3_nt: TGCAGTGTAGACAGGGGCCATGAGCAGTTCTTC
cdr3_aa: CSVDRGHEQFF

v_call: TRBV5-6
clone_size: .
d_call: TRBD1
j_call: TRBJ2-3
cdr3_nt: TGTGCCAGCAGCTTGCAGCGAGGGACAGGGACCCGCCGGGATACGCAGTATTTT
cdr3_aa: CASSLQRGTGTRRDTQYF

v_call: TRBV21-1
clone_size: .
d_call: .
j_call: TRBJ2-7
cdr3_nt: TGTGCCAGCAGCAACTCCCCACAAAGGGACAACTACGAGCAGTACTTC
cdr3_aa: CASSNSPQRDNYEQYF

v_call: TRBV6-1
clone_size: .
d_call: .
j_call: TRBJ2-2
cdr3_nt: TGTGCCAGCAGTGAACAATCAGGGAACACCGGGGAGCTGTTTTTT
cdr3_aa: CASSEQSGNTGELFF

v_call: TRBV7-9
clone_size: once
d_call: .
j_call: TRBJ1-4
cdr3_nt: TGTGCCAGCAGCTCAGGGGTTTTTGAAAAACTGTTTTTT
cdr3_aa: CASSSGVFEKLFF

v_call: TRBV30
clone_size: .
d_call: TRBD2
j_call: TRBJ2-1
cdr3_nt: TGTGCCTGGAGTGGGAAAGGGGCGGGGGGATCCTACAATGAGCAGTTCTTC
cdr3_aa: CAWSGKGAGGSYNEQFF

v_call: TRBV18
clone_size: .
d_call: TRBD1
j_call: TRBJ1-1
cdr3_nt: TGTGCCAGCTCAAGAGGACAGGGTTTTATAACGGGTTCCCTCGTTCCCGGGGCTTTCTTT
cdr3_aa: CASSRGQGFITGSLVPGAFF

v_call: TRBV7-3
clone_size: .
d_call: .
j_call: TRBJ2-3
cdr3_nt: TGTGCCAGCAGCTTAGTATCTAGCACAGATACGCAGTATTTT
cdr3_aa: CASSLVSSTDTQYF

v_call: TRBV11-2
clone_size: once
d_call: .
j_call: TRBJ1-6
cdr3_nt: TGTGCCAGCAGCTTAGAAGCGGGGGCCTCCTATAATTCACCCCTCCACTTT
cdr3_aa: CASSLEAGASYNSPLHF

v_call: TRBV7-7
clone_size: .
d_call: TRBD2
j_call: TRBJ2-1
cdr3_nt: TGTGCTAGCAGCTTAGATTGGCGGGAGGTAAATGAGCAGTTCTTC
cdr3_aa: CASSLDWREVNEQFF

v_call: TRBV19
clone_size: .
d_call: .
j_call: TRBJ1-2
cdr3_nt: TGTGCCAGTCCGCCAGGGCACCTTGGTGGCTACACCTTC
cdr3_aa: CASPPGHLGGYTF

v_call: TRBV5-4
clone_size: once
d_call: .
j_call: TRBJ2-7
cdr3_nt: TGTGCCAGCAGCTCCGGACAGACCTACGAGCAGTACTTC
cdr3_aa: CASSSGQTYEQYF

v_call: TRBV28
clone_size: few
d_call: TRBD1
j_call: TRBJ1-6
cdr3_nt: TGTGCCAGCAGCGCACCGGGACAGGGAGGTTTTTCGTATAATTCACCCCTCCACTTT
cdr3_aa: CASSAPGQGGFSYNSPLHF

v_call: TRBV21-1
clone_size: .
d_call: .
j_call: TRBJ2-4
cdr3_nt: TGTGCCAGCAGCAAAGCGGCAGGGTTAGCATCAAACATTCAGTACTTC
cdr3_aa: CASSKAAGLASNIQYF

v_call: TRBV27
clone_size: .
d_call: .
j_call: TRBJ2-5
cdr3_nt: TGTGCCAGCAGTTTCTTAGAGACCCAGTACTTC
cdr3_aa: CASSFLETQYF

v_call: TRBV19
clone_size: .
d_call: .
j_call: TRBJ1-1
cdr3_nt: TGTGCCAGTATGATTCAATCTCACGGGTTCACTGAAGCTTTCTTT
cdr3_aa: CASMIQSHGFTEAFF

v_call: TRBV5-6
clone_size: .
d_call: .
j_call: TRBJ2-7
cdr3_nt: TGTGCCAGCAGCTTTAGAGAGCAGGGCGCCTACGAGCAGTACTTC
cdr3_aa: CASSFREQGAYEQYF

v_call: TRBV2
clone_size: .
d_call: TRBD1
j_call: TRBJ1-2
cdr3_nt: TGTGCCAGCAGTTGGACAGGGGGAAACTATGGCTACACCTTC
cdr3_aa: CASSWTGGNYGYTF

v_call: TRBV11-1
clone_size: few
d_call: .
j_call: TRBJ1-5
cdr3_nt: TGTGCCAGCAGCCCCTCGGGGAGTCAGCCCCAGCATTTT
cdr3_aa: CASSPSGSQPQHF

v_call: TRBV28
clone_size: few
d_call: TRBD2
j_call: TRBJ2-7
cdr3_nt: TGTGCGGGAGGGGACGGCTACGAGCAGTACTTC
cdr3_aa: CAGGDGYEQYF

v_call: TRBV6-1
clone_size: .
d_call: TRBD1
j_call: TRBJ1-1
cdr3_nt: TGTGCCAGCAGTGACAGACAGGGAGCCCCTGAAGCTTTCTTT
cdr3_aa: CASSDRQGAPEAFF

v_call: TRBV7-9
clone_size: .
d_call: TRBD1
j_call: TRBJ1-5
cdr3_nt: TGTGCCAGCAGCTCCGGACAGGGGAAACAGCCCCAGCATTTT
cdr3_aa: CASSSGQGKQPQHF

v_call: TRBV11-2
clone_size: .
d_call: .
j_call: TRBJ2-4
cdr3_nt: TGTGCCAGCAGATCACAGCAAGCCAAAAACAGTCAGTACTTC
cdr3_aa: CASRSQQAKNSQYF

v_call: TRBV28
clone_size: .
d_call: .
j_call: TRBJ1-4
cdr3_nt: TGTGCCAGCTTTACCTCTTGGGGCAAGTTCTCCGACAATGAAAAACTGTTTTTT
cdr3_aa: CASFTSWGKFSDNEKLFF

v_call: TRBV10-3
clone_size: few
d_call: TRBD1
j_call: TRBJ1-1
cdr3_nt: TGTGCCGTCGGGACAGAAACGAACACTGAAGCTTTCTTT
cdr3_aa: CAVGTETNTEAFF

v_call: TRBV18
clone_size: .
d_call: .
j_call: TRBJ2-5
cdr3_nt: TGTGCCAGCTCACCAGGGCTAGCCAGAGAGACCCAGTACTTC
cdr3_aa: CASSPGLARETQYF

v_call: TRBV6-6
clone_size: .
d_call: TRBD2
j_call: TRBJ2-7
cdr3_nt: TGTACCAGCAGTACTGGGTCGGGAGGAACCTACGAGCAGTACTTC
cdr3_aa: CTSSTGSGGTYEQYF

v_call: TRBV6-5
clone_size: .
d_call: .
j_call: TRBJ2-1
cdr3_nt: TGTGCCAGCAGTTACGGGGGGGCGTCCTACAATGAGCAGTTCTTC
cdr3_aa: CASSYGGASYNEQFF

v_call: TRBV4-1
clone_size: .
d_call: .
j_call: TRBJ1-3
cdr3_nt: TGCGCCAGCAGCCAAGGGCGGGCTAACTCTGGAAACACCATATATTTT
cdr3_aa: CASSQGRANSGNTIYF